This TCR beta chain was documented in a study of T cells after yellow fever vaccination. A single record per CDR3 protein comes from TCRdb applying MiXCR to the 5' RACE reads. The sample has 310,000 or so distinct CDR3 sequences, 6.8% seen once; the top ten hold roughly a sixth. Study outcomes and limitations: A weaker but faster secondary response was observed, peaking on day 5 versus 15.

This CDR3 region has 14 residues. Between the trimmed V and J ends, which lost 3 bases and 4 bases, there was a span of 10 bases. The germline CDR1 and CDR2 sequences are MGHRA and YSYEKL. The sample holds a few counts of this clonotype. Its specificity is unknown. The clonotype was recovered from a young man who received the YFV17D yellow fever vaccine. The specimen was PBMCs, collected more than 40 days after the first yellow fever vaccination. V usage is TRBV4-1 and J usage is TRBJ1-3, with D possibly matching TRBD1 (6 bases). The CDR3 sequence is CASSHRGEGNTIYF. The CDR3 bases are TGCGCCAGCAGCCATAGGGGGGAGGGAAACACCATATATTTT.